The next 5 T cell receptor beta chains were all read from a single sample in a study of low-dose radiotherapy and immunotherapy resistance in tumors. TRAV- and TRBV-specific primers primed first-strand cDNA, covering alpha and beta chains. Amplification, which lasted 20 to 25 PCR cycles, used a constant-region primer and V-primer adapter to amplify TCRs. TCRdb re-derived calls from the reads in MiXCR, one entry per CDR3 protein. The table has about 80,000 distinct CDR3 sequences, under 20% seen once; the top ten hold roughly 1.4%. Time point indicated: after trial treatment. The treatment: LDRT plus nivolumab, ipilimumab, low-dose cyclophosphamide and aspirin (RACIN trial). This material consisted of PBMCs, taken after low-dose radiotherapy plus immunotherapy. The receptors were gathered from a male donor with prostate cancer.

This clonotype has a count of ten or more. The V and J genes are TRBV5-1 and TRBJ2-7, with D perhaps given as TRBD1 or TRBD2 (5 bases each). There are 16 residues in the CDR3. V was shortened by 2 bases and J by 2 bases, with 17 bases between the two germline ends. CDR1 is SGHRS and CDR2 is YFSETQ in the germline V gene. CDR3 nucleotide sequence: TGCGCCAGCAGCTTAGAAGGCAGGGACCCTCCCTACGAGCAGTACTTC. It encodes CASSLEGRDPPYEQYF.

This clonotype was recorded many times. The rearrangement joins TRBV19 to TRBJ1-5, with 7 bases aligning to TRBD1. The CDR3 length is 15 residues. J gave up 1 base and V 5 bases, and 5 bases lay outside the gene matches. Germline V CDR1 and CDR2: LNHDA, SQIVND (reference sequence). The DNA of the CDR3 is TGTGCCAGTAGTGCGGGACAGACAAGCAATCAGCCCCAGCATTTT. Translated: CASSAGQTSNQPQHF.

At least ten counts were recorded for this clonotype. This chain uses TRBV18 with TRBJ2-3, with a possible D match to TRBD1 (6 bases). Germline values: CDR1 KGHSH, CDR2 LQKENI. The CDR3 extends over 15 amino acids. Trimming took 6 bases from V and 0 from J, leaving 13 bases between them. CDR3 in amino acids: CASSSSGQSTDTQYF. CDR3 in DNA: TGTGCCAGCTCCTCTTCCGGACAGAGCACAGATACGCAGTATTTT.

In this sample, this clonotype turned up many times. V is TRBV5-5 and J is TRBJ2-6; 11 bases are a match to TRBD2. J lost 2 bases, V lost 4 bases, and 2 bases had no gene match. Germline V CDR1 and CDR2: SGHKS, YYEKEE (reference sequence). The CDR3 totals 16 residues. The CDR3 loop is CASSLTSGTGANVLTF. CDR3 sequence (DNA): TGTGCCAGCAGCCTGACTAGCGGGACTGGGGCCAACGTCCTGACTTTC.

The table lists this clonotype with many counts. The chain links TRBV15 to TRBJ1-3; D is undetermined. The CDR3 runs to 14 residues. Trimming left V 5 bases short and J 0 bases short, with 8 bases between. The germline gives CDR1 LNHNV, CDR2 YYDKDF (reference sequence). CDR3 sequence reads: CATSSGFSGNTIYF. CDR3 bases: TGTGCCACCAGCTCAGGATTCTCTGGAAACACCATATATTTT.